Described below is a single T cell receptor (beta chain) sequence and its context. The data originate from a study of T cell repertoires in cytomegalovirus infection. Trimming pared 4 bases from V and 3 bases from J, leaving 16 bases between. This CDR3 spans 15 amino acids. Germline loops: CDR1 SEHNR, CDR2 FQNEAQ (reference sequence). One entry per CDR3 protein results from TCRdb running MiXCR on the reads. The repertoire holds around 450,000 distinct CDR3 sequences, with roughly 30% as singletons. The chain uses TRBV7-9 and TRBJ2-7; TRBD1 is a possible D gene (6 bases). This receptor was obtained from a human donor in good health (CMV status not recorded). Some clones in this sample may be carry-over from other donors' samples. The sequenced sample consisted of PBMCs. CDR3 in amino acids: CASSSAQGRDYEQYF. The DNA for the CDR3 is TGTGCCAGCAGCTCAGCACAGGGCCGGGACTACGAGCAGTACTTC.